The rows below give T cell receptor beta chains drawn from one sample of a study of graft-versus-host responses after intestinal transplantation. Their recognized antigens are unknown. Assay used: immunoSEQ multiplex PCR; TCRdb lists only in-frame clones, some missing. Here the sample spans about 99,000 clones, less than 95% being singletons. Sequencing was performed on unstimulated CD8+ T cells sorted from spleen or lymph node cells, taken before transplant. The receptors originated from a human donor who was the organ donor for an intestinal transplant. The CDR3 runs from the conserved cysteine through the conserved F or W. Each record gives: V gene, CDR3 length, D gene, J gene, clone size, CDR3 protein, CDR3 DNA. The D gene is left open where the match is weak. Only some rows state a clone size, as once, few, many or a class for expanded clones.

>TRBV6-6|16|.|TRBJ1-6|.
CASSYSTVRDRSPLHF
TGTGCCAGCAGTTACTCGACGGTCAGGGATCGTTCACCCCTCCACTTT
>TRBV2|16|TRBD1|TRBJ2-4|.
CASSDYQGVAKNIQYF
TGTGCCAGCAGTGATTACCAGGGGGTAGCCAAAAACATTCAGTACTTC
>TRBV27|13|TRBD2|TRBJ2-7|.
CASSPLAGDEQYF
TGTGCCAGCAGTCCCTTGGCGGGAGACGAGCAGTACTTC
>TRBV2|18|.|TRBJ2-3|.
CASSDVGLASESTDTQYF
TGTGCCAGCAGTGATGTTGGGTTGGCTAGCGAGAGCACAGATACGCAGTATTTT
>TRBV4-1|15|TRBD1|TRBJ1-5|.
CASSQIDRGPQPQHF
TGCGCCAGCAGCCAAATCGACAGGGGTCCTCAGCCCCAGCATTTT
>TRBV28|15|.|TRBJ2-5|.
CASSFRQGQFESQYF
TGTGCCAGCAGTTTCCGGCAGGGACAATTTGAGTCCCAGTACTTC
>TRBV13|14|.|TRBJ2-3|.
CASSLGPGTDTQYF
TGTGCCAGCAGCTTAGGTCCTGGCACAGATACGCAGTATTTT
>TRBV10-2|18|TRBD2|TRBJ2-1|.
CASEEGLAGGGSYNEQFF
TGCGCCAGCGAAGAGGGACTAGCGGGAGGGGGCTCCTACAATGAGCAGTTCTTC
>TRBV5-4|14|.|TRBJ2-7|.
CASSIGQAAYEQYF
TGTGCCAGCAGCATTGGACAAGCTGCCTACGAGCAGTACTTC
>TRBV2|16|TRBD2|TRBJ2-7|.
CASSVGLADSSYEQYF
TGTGCCAGCAGTGTAGGACTAGCGGATTCCTCCTACGAGCAGTACTTC
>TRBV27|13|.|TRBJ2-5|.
CASSFYGGETQYF
TGTGCCAGCAGTTTTTACGGGGGAGAGACCCAGTACTTC
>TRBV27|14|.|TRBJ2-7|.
CASSLTAMADEQYF
TGTGCCAGCAGTTTAACAGCTATGGCCGACGAGCAGTACTTC
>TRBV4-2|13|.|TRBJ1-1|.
CASSIDRTTEAFF
TGTGCCAGCAGCATAGACAGAACAACTGAAGCTTTCTTT
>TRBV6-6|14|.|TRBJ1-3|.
CAIRGARRRNTIYF
TGTGCCATACGGGGAGCGAGAAGGCGTAACACCATATATTTT
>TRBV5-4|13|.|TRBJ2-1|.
CASSVRGGNEQFF
TGTGCCAGCAGCGTGCGAGGGGGCAATGAGCAGTTCTTC
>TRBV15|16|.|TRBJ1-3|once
CATSGETGLSGNTIYF
TGTGCCACCAGCGGGGAGACAGGCCTCTCTGGAAACACCATATATTTT
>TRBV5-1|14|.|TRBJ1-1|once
CASSLGGLITEAFF
TGCGCCAGCAGCTTGGGGGGACTGATCACTGAAGCTTTCTTT
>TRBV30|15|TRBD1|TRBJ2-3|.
CAWSVAGGITDTQYF
TGTGCCTGGAGTGTAGCAGGGGGTATAACAGATACGCAGTATTTT
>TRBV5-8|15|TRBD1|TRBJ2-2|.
CASSYGTGITGELFF
TGTGCCAGCAGCTACGGGACAGGGATCACCGGGGAGCTGTTTTTT
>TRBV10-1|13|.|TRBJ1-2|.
CASSDPVRGGYTF
TGCGCCAGCAGCGATCCCGTCCGTGGCGGCTACACCTTC
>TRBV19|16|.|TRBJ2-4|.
CASSIGQGLAKNIQYF
TGTGCCAGTAGTATCGGCCAGGGTCTAGCCAAAAACATTCAGTACTTC
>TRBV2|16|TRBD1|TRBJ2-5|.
CASPPGMTGGEETQYF
TGTGCCAGCCCCCCCGGAATGACAGGGGGCGAAGAGACCCAGTACTTC
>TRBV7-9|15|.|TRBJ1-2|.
CASSSVYQGNYGYTF
TGTGCCAGCAGCTCCGTTTACCAGGGTAACTATGGCTACACCTTC
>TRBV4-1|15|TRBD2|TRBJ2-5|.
CASSQGTSPRETQYF
TGCGCCAGCAGCCAAGGGACTAGCCCGCGAGAGACCCAGTACTTC
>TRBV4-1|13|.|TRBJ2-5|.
CASSQPGEETQYF
TGCGCCAGCAGCCAACCAGGGGAAGAGACCCAGTACTTC
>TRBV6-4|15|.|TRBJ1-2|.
CASSPWEGTNYGYTF
TGTGCCAGCAGTCCCTGGGAGGGAACTAACTATGGCTACACCTTC
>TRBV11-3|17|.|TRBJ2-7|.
CASSLRYGGGGIDEQYF
TGTGCCAGCAGCTTAAGGTACGGAGGCGGGGGCATCGACGAGCAGTACTTC
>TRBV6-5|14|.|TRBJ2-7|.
CASSPGGRPYEQYF
TGTGCCAGCAGCCCGGGGGGCAGACCCTACGAGCAGTACTTC
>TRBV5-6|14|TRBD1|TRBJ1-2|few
CASSLAGTGYGYTF
TGTGCCAGCAGCTTGGCTGGGACAGGTTATGGCTACACCTTC
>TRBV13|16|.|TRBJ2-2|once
CASSLGTAGNTGELFF
TGTGCCAGCAGCTTAGGGACGGCGGGGAACACCGGGGAGCTGTTTTTT
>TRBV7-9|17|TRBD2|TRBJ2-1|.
CASSFFSGGPTEHEQFF
TGTGCCAGCAGCTTTTTTAGCGGGGGACCGACCGAGCATGAGCAGTTCTTC
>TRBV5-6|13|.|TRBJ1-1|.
CASSKSRGTEAFF
TGTGCCAGCAGTAAGAGTCGGGGCACTGAAGCTTTCTTT
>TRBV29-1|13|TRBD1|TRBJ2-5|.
CSVETGEGETQYF
TGCAGCGTTGAGACAGGGGAAGGGGAGACCCAGTACTTC
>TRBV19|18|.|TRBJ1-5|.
CASSWRAGDHYSNQPQHF
TGTGCCAGTTCTTGGAGGGCCGGGGATCATTATAGCAATCAGCCCCAGCATTTT
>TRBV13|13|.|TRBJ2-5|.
CASSFPPVETQYF
TGTGCCAGCAGCTTTCCTCCCGTCGAGACCCAGTACTTC
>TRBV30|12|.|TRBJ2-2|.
CASKGEGGELFF
TGTGCCAGCAAGGGGGAGGGCGGGGAGCTGTTTTTT
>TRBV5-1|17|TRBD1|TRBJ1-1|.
CASSLKGQGPRNTEAFF
TGCGCCAGCAGCTTGAAGGGACAGGGGCCTCGAAACACTGAAGCTTTCTTT
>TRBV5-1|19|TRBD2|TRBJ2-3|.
CASSLGRTSGGTSTDTQYF
TGCGCCAGCAGCTTGGGCCGGACTAGCGGGGGGACGAGCACAGATACGCAGTATTTT
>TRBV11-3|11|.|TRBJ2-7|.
CASSAEGRQYF
TGTGCCAGCAGCGCCGAGGGTAGGCAGTACTTC
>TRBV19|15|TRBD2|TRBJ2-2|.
CASIGAGGNTGELFF
TGTGCCAGTATAGGAGCGGGAGGTAACACCGGGGAGCTGTTTTTT
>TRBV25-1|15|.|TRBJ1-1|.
CASSEWQGTNTEAFF
TGTGCCAGCAGTGAATGGCAGGGGACGAACACTGAAGCTTTCTTT
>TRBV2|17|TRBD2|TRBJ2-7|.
CASSEALPGLGPHEQYF
TGTGCCAGCAGTGAAGCGCTCCCGGGACTAGGACCCCACGAGCAGTACTTC
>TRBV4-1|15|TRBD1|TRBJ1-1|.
CASSQGGQGDTEAFF
TGCGCCAGCAGCCAAGGGGGACAGGGAGATACTGAAGCTTTCTTT
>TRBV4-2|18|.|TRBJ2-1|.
CASSQDPRGPVSYNEQFF
TGTGCCAGCAGCCAAGACCCCAGGGGTCCGGTCTCCTACAATGAGCAGTTCTTC
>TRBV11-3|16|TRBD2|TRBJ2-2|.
CASAGTSGDSAGELFF
TGTGCCAGCGCAGGGACTAGCGGGGATAGTGCCGGGGAGCTGTTTTTT
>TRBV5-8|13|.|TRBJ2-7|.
CASSLGTLYEQYF
TGTGCCAGCAGCTTGGGGACACTCTACGAGCAGTACTTC
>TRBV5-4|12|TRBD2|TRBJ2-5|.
CASGGGRETQYF
TGTGCCTCGGGGGGTGGTAGAGAGACCCAGTACTTC
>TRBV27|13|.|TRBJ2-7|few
CASSSQGSTAQYF
TGTGCCAGCAGTTCCCAAGGGTCGACAGCACAGTACTTC
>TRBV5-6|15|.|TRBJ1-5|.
CASSLLGQVDQPQHF
TGTGCCAGCAGCCTGCTTGGTCAGGTCGATCAGCCCCAGCATTTT
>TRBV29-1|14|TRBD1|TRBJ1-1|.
CSVERTGGYTEAFF
TGCAGCGTTGAACGGACAGGGGGTTACACTGAAGCTTTCTTT
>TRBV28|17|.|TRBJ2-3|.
CASSDLWQGSPTDTQYF
TGTGCCAGCAGTGACCTATGGCAGGGGTCCCCCACAGATACGCAGTATTTT
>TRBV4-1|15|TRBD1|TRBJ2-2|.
CASSPRTGGVGELFF
TGCGCCAGCAGCCCTCGGACAGGGGGGGTCGGGGAGCTGTTTTTT